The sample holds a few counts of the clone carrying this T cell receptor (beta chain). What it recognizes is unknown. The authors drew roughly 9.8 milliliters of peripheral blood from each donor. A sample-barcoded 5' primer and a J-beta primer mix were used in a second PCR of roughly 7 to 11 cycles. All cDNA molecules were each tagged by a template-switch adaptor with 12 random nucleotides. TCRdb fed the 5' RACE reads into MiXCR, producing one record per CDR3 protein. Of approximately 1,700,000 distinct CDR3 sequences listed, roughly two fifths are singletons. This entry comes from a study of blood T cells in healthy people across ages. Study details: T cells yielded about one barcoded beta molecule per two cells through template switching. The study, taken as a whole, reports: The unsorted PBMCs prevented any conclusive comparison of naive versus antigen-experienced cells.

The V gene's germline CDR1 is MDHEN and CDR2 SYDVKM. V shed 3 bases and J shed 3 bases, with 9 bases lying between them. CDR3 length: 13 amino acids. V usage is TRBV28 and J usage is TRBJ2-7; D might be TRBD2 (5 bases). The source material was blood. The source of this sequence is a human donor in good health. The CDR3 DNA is TGTGCCAGCAGTTTTCATGGGAGCTACGAGCAGTACTTC. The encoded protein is CASSFHGSYEQYF.